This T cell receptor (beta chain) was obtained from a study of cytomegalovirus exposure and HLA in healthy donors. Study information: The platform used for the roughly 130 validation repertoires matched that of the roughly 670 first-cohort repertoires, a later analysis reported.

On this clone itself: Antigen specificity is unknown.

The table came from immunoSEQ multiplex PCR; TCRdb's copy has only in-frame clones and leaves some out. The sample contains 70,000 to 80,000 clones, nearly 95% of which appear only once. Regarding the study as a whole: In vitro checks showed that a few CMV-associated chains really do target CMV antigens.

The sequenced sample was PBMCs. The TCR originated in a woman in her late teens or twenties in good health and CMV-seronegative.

The CDR3 nucleotides read TGTGCCAGCAGCCAAACAACAGGGGGAAGAGGTGAAGCTTTCTTT. This gives the protein CASSQTTGGRGEAFF. The J gene is TRBJ1-1, the V gene TRBV7-9; TRBD1 agrees at 8 bases. Trimming at V came to 5 bases and at J to 7 bases, leaving 12 bases not matched to a gene. Germline V gene sequence: CDR1 SEHNR, CDR2 FQNEAQ (reference sequence). The CDR3 loop spans 15 amino acids.